This TCR beta chain emerged from a study of cytomegalovirus exposure and HLA in healthy donors. Study-level points and caveats: In the analysis, some V segments, TRBV6-2 and TRBV6-3 included, were excluded as indistinguishable.

Primers for the PCR totalled 60 Vbeta and 13 Jbeta. In the authors' methods: A follow-up analysis tallied around 80 million unique TCR beta chains, roughly 11 million shared. Profiling relied on immunoSEQ multiplex PCR, and the TCRdb table lists in-frame clones only, not all of them. V, J and clone size are taken as reported in that table, and D and trimming were inferred from the DNA itself. The sample shows over 200,000 clones, just over 75% of them seen only once. The donors were healthy bone marrow donors. J was trimmed by 2 bases and V by 2 bases; bases with no gene match: 3. In germline, CDR1 is SGHRS, CDR2 YFSETQ. The CDR3 sequence is 15 residues long. In the case of this clone: No antigen is known for it.

The V gene is TRBV5-1, the J gene TRBJ1-5; 8 nucleotides line up with TRBD1. Input material: PBMCs. The sequence was collected from a woman in her fifties or sixties in good health and CMV-seropositive. DNA of the CDR3: TGCGCCAGCAGCTTACAGGGGGTTGGCAATCAGCCCCAGCATTTT. Amino acids: CASSLQGVGNQPQHF.